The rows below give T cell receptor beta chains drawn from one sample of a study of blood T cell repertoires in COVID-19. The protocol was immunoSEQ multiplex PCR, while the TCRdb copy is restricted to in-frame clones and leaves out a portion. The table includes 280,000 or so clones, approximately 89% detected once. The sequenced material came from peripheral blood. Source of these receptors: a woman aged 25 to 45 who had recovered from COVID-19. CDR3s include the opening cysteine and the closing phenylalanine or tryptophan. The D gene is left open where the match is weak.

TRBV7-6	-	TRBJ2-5	TGTGCCAGCAGCTTTTTCGGGGAACCAGAGACCCAGTACTTC	CASSFFGEPETQYF
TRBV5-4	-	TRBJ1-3	TGTGCCAGCAGCCCAACATTCTCTGGAAACACCATATATTTT	CASSPTFSGNTIYF
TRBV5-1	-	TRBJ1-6	TGCGCCAGCAGCTGGGCCGGGGATAATTCACCCCTCCACTTT	CASSWAGDNSPLHF
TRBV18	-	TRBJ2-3	TGTGCCAGCTCTTTCTATACAGGGAACACAGATACGCAGTATTTT	CASSFYTGNTDTQYF
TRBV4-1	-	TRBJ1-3	TGCGCCAGCAGCCAAGTAGGGGGCTCTGGAAACACCATATATTTT	CASSQVGGSGNTIYF
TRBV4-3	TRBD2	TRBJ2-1	TGCGCCAGCAGCCACATAGCGGGGGGGCCTGTGAATGAGCAGTTCTTC	CASSHIAGGPVNEQFF
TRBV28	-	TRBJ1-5	TGTGCCAGTCACTGGGGAGGCGACAATCAGCCCCAGCATTTT	CASHWGGDNQPQHF
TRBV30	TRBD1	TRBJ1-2	TGTGCCTGGGCCGGGGACAGGATGAAAGAGTATGGCTACACCTTC	CAWAGDRMKEYGYTF
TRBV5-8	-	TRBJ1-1	TGTGCCAGCAGCGTGCAGGGGAGCACTGAAGCTTTCTTT	CASSVQGSTEAFF
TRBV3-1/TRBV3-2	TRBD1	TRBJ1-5	TGTGCCAGCAGCCCCCAGACAGGGCGTAATCAGCCCCAGCATTTT	CASSPQTGRNQPQHF
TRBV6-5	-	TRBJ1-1	TGTGCCAGCAGTTACTCGCAAGGGGCCCCTGAAGCTTTCTTT	CASSYSQGAPEAFF
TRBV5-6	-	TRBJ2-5	TGTGCCAGCAGCTTGTCAAGAGGATTCCAAGAGACCCAGTACTTC	CASSLSRGFQETQYF